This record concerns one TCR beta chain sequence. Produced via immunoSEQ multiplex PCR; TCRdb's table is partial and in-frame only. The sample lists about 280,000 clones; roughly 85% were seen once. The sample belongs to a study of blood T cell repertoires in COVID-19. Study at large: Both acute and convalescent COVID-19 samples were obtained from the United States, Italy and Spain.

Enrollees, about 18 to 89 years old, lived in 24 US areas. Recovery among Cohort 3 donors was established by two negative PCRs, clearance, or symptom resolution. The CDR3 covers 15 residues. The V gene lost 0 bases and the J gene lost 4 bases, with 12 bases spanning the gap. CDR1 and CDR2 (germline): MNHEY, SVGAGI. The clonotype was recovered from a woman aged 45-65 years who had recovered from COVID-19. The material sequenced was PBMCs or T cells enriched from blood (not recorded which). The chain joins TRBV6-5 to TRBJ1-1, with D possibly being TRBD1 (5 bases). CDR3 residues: CASSYSNTGSTEAFF. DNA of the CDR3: TGTGCCAGCAGTTACTCGAATACAGGTTCCACTGAAGCTTTCTTT.